One sample yielded the 8 T cell receptor beta chains listed below, sequenced in a study of shared clonotypes between healthy human individuals. The assay was immunoSEQ multiplex PCR, and TCRdb's table has in-frame clones only and misses some. The sample includes roughly 1 million clones, about 74% of them seen just once. Material for sequencing was memory CD4+ T cells sorted from blood. As to subset: CD45RA-negative fraction. All receptors come from a man in his late teens or twenties in good health.

The chain recombines TRBV7-9 with TRBJ1-3, with D possibly matching TRBD1 (5 bases). The V end was cut by 7 bases, the J end by 4 bases, with 17 bases between. From germline, CDR1 is SEHNR and CDR2 FQNEAQ (reference sequence). The CDR3 length is 15 residues. The DNA for the CDR3 is TGTGCCAGCACCGACGGGGGACCTTCAGGAAACACCATATATTTT. Protein product: CASTDGGPSGNTIYF.

This clone showed up just a few times. The chain has TRBV4-1 and TRBJ1-1; D call uncertain. The CDR3 totals 17 residues. V was clipped by 0 bases and J by 5 bases, with 19 bases between them. Germline lookup yields CDR1 MGHRA and CDR2 YSYEKL. The chain's CDR3 is CASSQEEVSDGGTEAFF. The CDR3 DNA reads as TGCGCCAGCAGCCAAGAAGAAGTCTCGGATGGCGGGACTGAAGCTTTCTTT.

There are a few counts of this clone. The J gene is TRBJ2-5, the V gene TRBV4-3, with D possibly matching TRBD1 (5 bases). The germline CDR1 and CDR2 sequences are LGHNA and YSLEER. The V gene lost 3 bases and the J gene lost 4 bases, with 9 bases spanning the gap. The length of the CDR3 is 13 residues. The CDR3 bases are TGCGCCAGCAGCCAGAACAGGCGAGAGACCCAGTACTTC. Translated, it gives CASSQNRRETQYF.

The chain has TRBV29-1 and TRBJ1-2; 7 positions match TRBD1. CDR1 is SQVTM and CDR2 is ANQGSEA in the germline V gene. The length of the CDR3 is 13 residues. V was clipped by 1 base and J by 7 bases; unmatched bases: 6. The CDR3 DNA reads TGCAGCGTTGAAGGACAGGGTTATGGTGGCTACACCTTC. Translating gives CSVEGQGYGGYTF.

V usage is TRBV28 and J usage is TRBJ2-3, with 7 bases aligning to TRBD1. Per germline, CDR1 MDHEN and CDR2 SYDVKM. Trimming at V came to 6 bases and at J to 6 bases, leaving 9 bases not matched to a gene. The CDR3 is made up of 14 amino acids. CDR3: CASSLGQAGDTQYF. CDR3 nucleotide sequence: TGTGCCAGCAGCTTAGGACAGGCCGGCGATACGCAGTATTTT. The whole variable domain, filled in from reference TRBV28 and TRBJ2-3, reads DVKVTQSSRYLVKRTGEKVFLECVQDMDHENMFWYRQDPGLGLRLIYFSYDVKMKEKGDIPEGYSVSREKKERFSLILESASTNQTSMYLCASSLGQAGDTQYFGPGTRLTVL.

J is TRBJ2-6 and V is TRBV2, with 7 bases aligning to TRBD1. The germline CDR1 and CDR2 sequences are SNHLY and FYNNEI. CDR3 size: 16 residues. Unmatched junction bases numbered 8, after V lost 5 bases and J lost 4 bases. The CDR3 loop reads CASSSQGGTGANVLTF. DNA of the CDR3: TGTGCCAGCAGTTCCCAAGGGGGCACCGGGGCCAACGTCCTGACTTTC.

The rearrangement uses TRBV19 and TRBJ1-5, with D uncertain. The CDR3 covers 13 residues. Germline CDR1 and CDR2: LNHDA and SQIVND (reference sequence). The germline V and J ends were trimmed by 7 bases and 3 bases, with 10 bases remaining between them. The CDR3 region has the DNA TGTGCCAGTAAGATGCAGAACAATCAGCCCCAGCATTTT. Translated: CASKMQNNQPQHF.

This chain uses TRBV6-5 with TRBJ1-1; D is unresolved. V shed 6 bases and J shed 6 bases, with 20 bases lying between them. Per the germline V gene, CDR1 is MNHEY and CDR2 is SVGAGI. CDR3 length: 15 residues. The CDR3, as DNA: TGTGCCAGCAGCCAATCGGGCCCACGGACGTCTGAAGCTTTCTTT. It translates to CASSQSGPRTSEAFF.